This T cell receptor (beta chain) was recovered during a study of cytotoxic CD8 clonotypes in ibrutinib-treated CLL. Study background: Across the patients, some eleven were relapsed/refractory, approximately 15 treatment-naive and about 17 IGHV unmutated. Study-wide findings and caveats: Sustained-remission patients were sampled at different times than progressing patients were. While tracking circulating CD8+ T-cell counts, baseline clonality exceeded that of age-matched healthy donors.

With regard to this clone: Its antigen is unidentified.

This CDR3 is built from 13 residues. Germline CDR1 is GTSNPN and CDR2 is SVGIG (reference sequence). Trimming removed 0 bases at V and 3 bases at J, with 8 bases between. Investigators sought sequencing depths of between 1 in 200,000 and 1 in 1 million T cells. Only in-frame clones appear in the TCRdb table, and some are missing; sequencing was by immunoSEQ multiplex PCR. The repertoire holds 150,000 to 250,000 clones, around 72% seen once, with about an eighth in the top ten. The sequence was obtained from a human donor with chronic lymphocytic leukemia. This sequence joins TRBV30 and TRBJ1-1; D is uncertain. The sample consisted of PBMCs, taken after 24 months of ibrutinib treatment. The CDR3 loop is CAWSVLVDTEAFF. DNA of the CDR3: TGTGCCTGGAGTGTACTCGTGGACACTGAAGCTTTCTTT.